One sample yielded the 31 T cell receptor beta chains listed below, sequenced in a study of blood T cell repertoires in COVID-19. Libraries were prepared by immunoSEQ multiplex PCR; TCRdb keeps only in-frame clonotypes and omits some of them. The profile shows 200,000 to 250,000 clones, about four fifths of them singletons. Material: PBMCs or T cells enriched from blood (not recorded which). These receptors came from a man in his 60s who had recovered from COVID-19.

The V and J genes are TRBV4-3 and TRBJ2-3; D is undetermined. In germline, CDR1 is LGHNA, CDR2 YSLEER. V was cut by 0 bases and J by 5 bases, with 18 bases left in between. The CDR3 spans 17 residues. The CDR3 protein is CASSQDFGDSYLDTQYF. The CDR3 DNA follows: TGCGCCAGCAGCCAAGATTTTGGAGATTCGTACCTAGATACGCAGTATTTT.

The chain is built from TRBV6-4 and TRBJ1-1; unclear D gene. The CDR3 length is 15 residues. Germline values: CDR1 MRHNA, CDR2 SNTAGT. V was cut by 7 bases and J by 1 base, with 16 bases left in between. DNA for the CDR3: TGTGCCAGCAAAACCAGATGGGAGGCGAACACTGAAGCTTTCTTT. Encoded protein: CASKTRWEANTEAFF.

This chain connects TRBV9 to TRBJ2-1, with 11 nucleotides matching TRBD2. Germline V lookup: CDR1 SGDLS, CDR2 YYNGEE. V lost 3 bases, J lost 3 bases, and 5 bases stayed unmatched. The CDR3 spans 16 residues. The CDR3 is CASSAGLAGLYNEQFF. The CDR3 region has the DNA TGTGCCAGCAGCGCCGGACTAGCGGGCCTCTACAATGAGCAGTTCTTC.

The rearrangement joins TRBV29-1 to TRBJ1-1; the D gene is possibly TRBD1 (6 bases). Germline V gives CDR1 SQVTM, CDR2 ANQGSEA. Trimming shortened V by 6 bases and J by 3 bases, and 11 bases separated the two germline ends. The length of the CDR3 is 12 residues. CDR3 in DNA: TGCAGCGTCTCAGGGGATCACACTGAAGCTTTCTTT. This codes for CSVSGDHTEAFF.

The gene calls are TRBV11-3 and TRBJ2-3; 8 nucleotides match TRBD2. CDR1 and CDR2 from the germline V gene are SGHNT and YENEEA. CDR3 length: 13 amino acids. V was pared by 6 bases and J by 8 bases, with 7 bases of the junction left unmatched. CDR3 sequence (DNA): TGTGCCAGCAGTCCTAACCTAGCGGGTACGCAGTATTTT. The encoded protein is CASSPNLAGTQYF. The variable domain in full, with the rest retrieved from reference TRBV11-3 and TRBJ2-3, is EAGVVQSPRYKIIEKKQPVAFWCNPISGHNTLYWYLQNLGQGPELLIRYENEEAVDDSQLPKDRFSAERLKGVDSTLKIQPAELGDSAVYLCASSPNLAGTQYFGPGTRLTVL.

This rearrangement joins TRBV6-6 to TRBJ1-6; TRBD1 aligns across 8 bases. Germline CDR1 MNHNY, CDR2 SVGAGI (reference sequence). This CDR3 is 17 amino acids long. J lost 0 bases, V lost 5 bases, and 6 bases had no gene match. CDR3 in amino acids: CASSPGTGGSYNSPLHF. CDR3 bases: TGTGCCAGCAGTCCGGGGACAGGAGGCTCCTATAATTCACCCCTCCACTTT.

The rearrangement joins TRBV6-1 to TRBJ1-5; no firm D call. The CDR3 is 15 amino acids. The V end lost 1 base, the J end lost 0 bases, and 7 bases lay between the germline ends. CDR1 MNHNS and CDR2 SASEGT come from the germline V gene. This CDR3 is CASSEEAYSNQPQHF. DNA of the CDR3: TGTGCCAGCAGTGAAGAAGCCTATAGCAATCAGCCCCAGCATTTT.

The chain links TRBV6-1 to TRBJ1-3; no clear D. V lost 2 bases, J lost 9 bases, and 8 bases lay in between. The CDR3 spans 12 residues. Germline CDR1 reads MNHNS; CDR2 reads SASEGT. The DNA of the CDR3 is TGTGCCAGCAGTGAAAGGGAGGGCACCATATATTTT. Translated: CASSEREGTIYF.

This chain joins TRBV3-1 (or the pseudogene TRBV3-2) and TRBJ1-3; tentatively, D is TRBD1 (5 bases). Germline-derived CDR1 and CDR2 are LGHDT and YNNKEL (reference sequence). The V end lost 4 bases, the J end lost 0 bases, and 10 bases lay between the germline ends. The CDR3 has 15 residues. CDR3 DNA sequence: TGTGCCAGCAGCCCCGACAGACCCTCTGGAAACACCATATATTTT. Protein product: CASSPDRPSGNTIYF.

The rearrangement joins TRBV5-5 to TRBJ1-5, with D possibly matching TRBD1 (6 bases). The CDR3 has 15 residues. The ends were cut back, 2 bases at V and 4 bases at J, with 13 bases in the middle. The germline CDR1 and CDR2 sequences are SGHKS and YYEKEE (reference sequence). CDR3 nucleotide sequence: TGTGCCAGCAGCTTCGCAGGGGCTACAAATCAGCCCCAGCATTTT. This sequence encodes CASSFAGATNQPQHF.

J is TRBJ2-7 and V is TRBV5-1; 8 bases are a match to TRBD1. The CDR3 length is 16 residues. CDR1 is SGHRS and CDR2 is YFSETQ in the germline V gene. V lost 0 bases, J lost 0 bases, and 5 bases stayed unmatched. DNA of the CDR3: TGCGCCAGCAGCTTGGGCCGACAGGGGAGCTCCTACGAGCAGTACTTC. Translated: CASSLGRQGSSYEQYF. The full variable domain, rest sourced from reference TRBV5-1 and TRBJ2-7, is KAGVTQTPRYLIKTRGQQVTLSCSPISGHRSVSWYQQTPGQGLQFLFEYFSETQRNKGNFPGRFSGRQFSNSRSEMNVSTLELGDSALYLCASSLGRQGSSYEQYFGPGTRLTVT.

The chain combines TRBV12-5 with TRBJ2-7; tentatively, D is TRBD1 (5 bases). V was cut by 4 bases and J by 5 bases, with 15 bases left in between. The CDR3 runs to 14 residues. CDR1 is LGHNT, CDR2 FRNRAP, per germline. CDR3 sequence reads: CASGSGHGAHEQYF. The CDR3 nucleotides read TGTGCTAGTGGTTCCGGACACGGAGCCCACGAGCAGTACTTC.

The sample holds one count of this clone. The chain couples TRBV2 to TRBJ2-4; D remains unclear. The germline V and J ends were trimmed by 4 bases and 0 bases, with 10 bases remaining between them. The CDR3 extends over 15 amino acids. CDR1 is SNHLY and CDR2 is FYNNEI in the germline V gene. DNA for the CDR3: TGTGCCAGCAGTGGCTACCCACTAGCCAAAAACATTCAGTACTTC. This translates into CASSGYPLAKNIQYF.

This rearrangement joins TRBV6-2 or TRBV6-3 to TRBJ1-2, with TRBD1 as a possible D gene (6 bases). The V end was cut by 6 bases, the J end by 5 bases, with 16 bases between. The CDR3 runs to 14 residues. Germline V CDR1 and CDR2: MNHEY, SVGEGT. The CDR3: CASSGQMALYGYTF. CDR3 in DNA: TGTGCCAGCAGCGGACAGATGGCTTTGTATGGCTACACCTTC.

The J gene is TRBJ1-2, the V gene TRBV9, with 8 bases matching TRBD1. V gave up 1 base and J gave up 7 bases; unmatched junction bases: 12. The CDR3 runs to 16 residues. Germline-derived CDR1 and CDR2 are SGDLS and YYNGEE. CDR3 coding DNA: TGTGCCAGCAGCGTATCCTTCAGGGCAGGGGGCGTTGGCTACACCTTC. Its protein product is CASSVSFRAGGVGYTF.

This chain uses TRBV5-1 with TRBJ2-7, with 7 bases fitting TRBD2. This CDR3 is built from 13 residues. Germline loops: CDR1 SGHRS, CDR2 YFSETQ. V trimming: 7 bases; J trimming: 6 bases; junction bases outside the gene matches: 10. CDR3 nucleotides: TGCGCCAGCTCCCCAGCGGGGTTAGCCGAGCAGTACTTC. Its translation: CASSPAGLAEQYF.

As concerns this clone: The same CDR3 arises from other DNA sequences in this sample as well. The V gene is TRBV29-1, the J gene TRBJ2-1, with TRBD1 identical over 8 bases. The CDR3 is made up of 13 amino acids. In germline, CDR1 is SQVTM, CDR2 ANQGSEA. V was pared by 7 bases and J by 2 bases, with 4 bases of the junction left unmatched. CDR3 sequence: CSGGQGAYNEQFF. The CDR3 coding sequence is TGCAGCGGAGGACAGGGAGCCTACAATGAGCAGTTCTTC.

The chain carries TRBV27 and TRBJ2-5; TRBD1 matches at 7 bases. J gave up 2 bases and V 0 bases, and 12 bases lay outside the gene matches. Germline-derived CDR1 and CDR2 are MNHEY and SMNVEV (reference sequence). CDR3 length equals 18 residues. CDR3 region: CASSLSGGISFGQETQYF. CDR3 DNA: TGTGCCAGCAGTTTATCAGGGGGCATAAGTTTCGGTCAAGAGACCCAGTACTTC.

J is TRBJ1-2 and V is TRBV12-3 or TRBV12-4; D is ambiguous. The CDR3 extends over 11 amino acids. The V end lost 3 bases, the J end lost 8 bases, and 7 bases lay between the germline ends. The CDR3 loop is CASSFGVGYTF. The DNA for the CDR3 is TGTGCCAGCAGTTTCGGAGTAGGCTACACCTTC.

CDR3 region: CASTGVINSPLHF. The CDR3 nucleotides are TGTGCCAGTACGGGGGTGATCAATTCACCCCTCCACTTT. This chain joins TRBV18 and TRBJ1-6; a weak D match, TRBD1 (5 bases). V lost 9 bases to trimming and J lost 7 bases, with 13 bases between them. Germline lookup yields CDR1 KGHSH and CDR2 LQKENI. This CDR3 is built from 13 residues.

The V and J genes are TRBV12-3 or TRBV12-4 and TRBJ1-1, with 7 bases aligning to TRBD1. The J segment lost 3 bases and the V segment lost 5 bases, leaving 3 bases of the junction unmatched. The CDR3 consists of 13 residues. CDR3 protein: CASSQGQYTEAFF. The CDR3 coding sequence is TGTGCCAGCAGTCAGGGACAGTACACTGAAGCTTTCTTT.

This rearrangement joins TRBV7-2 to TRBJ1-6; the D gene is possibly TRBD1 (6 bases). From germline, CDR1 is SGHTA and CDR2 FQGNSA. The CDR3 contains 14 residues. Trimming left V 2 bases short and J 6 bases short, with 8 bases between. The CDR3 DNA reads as TGTGCCAGCAGCTTATACAGGGCTAATTCACCCCTCCACTTT. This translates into CASSLYRANSPLHF.

CDR3 loop: CASTLSGGAYGYTF. The DNA for the CDR3 is TGTGCCAGCACCCTTAGCGGGGGGGCCTATGGCTACACCTTC. This chain uses TRBV7-2 with TRBJ1-2, with D possibly being TRBD1 (6 bases). V shed 7 bases and J shed 4 bases, with 16 bases lying between them. Germline assignment: CDR1 SGHTA and CDR2 FQGNSA. There are 14 residues in the CDR3.

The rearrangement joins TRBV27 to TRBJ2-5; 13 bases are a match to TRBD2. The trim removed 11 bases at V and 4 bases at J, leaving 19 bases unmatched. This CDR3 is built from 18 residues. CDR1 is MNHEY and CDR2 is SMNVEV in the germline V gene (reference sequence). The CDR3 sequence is CARKGLAGTTWRPETQYF. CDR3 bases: TGTGCCCGCAAGGGACTAGCGGGGACGACCTGGCGTCCAGAGACCCAGTACTTC.

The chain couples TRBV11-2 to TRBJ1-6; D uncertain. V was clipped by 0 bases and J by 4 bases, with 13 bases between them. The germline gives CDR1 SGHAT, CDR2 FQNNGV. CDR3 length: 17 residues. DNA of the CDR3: TGTGCCAGCAGCTTAGATAGAAATGGACTATATAATTCACCCCTCCACTTT. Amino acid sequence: CASSLDRNGLYNSPLHF.

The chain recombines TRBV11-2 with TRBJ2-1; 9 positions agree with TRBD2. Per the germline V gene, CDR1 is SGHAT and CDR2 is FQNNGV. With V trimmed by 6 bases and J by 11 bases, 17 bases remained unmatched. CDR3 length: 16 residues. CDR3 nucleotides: TGTGCCAGCAGGCTGAGCGGAGCGGGGGGCTTGGGTAAGCAGTTCTTC. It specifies CASRLSGAGGLGKQFF.

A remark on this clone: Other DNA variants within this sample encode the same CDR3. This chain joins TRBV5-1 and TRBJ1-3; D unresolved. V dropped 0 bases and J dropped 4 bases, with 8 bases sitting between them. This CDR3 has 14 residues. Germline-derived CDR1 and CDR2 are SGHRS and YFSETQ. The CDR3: CASSLGTGGNTIYF. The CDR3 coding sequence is TGCGCCAGCAGCTTGGGCACCGGGGGAAACACCATATATTTT.

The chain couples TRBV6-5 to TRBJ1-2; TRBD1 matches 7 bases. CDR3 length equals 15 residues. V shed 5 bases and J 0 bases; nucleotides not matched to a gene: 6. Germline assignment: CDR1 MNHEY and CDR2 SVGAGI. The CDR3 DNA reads TGTGCCAGCAGTATCCGGGACAGAACTAACTATGGCTACACCTTC. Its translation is CASSIRDRTNYGYTF.

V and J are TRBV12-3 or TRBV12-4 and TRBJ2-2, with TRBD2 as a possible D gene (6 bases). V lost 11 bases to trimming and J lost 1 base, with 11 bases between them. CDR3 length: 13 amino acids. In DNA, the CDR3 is TGTGCCGGGGGGACGGAGAACACCGGGGAGCTGTTTTTT. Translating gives CAGGTENTGELFF.

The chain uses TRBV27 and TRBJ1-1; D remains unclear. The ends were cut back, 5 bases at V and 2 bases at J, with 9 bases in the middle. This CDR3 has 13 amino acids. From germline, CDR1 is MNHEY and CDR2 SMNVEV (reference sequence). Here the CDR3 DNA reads TGTGCCAGCAGTCGACTGAGCAACACTGAAGCTTTCTTT. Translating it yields CASSRLSNTEAFF.

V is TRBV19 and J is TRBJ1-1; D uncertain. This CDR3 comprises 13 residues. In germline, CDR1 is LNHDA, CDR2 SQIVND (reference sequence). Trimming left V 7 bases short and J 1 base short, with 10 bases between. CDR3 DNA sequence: TGTGCCAGTACGGCGGGGAAGAACACTGAAGCTTTCTTT. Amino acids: CASTAGKNTEAFF.